Each of the 10 T cell receptor beta chains below was sequenced from the same sample in a study of human T cells and chemical hapten exposure. One entry per CDR3 protein, called by TCRdb with MiXCR from the RACE reads. The sample records more than 100,000 distinct CDR3 sequences, about 13% being singletons. Documented time point: patch test 1, 2 weeks after DPC sensitization. Treatment indicated: therapeutic diphenylcyclopropenone sensitization with weekly scalp DPC. The material sequenced was whole blood, taken in connection with sensitization to the hapten diphenylcyclopropenone (DPC). All receptors derive from a man younger than 30 with alopecia areata. Some clones in this sample may be carry-over from other donors' samples.

This clonotype was counted at least ten times. This rearrangement joins TRBV7-9 to TRBJ2-3; no reliable D call. Trimming pared 5 bases from V and 0 bases from J, leaving 12 bases between. CDR1 is SEHNR, CDR2 FQNEAQ, per germline (reference sequence). This CDR3 is built from 15 residues. The CDR3 DNA reads as TGTGCCAGCAGCCCTCAACAGCTTAGCACAGATACGCAGTATTTT. It specifies CASSPQQLSTDTQYF.

This clonotype was found a few times. This chain connects TRBV20-1 to TRBJ2-5; D perhaps matches TRBD2 (5 bases). Germline V CDR1 and CDR2: DFQATT, SNEGSKA (reference sequence). The V end was cut by 2 bases, the J end by 5 bases, with 18 bases between. The CDR3 contains 15 residues. The CDR3 sequence is CSARPLGVSSETQYF. The CDR3 DNA reads as TGCAGTGCTAGACCCCTCGGGGTTTCATCGGAGACCCAGTACTTC.

This clonotype has more than one count but fewer than ten. The chain joins TRBV12-3 or TRBV12-4 to TRBJ1-4; TRBD1 might be the D (6 bases). The CDR3 consists of 15 residues. V gave up 3 bases and J gave up 5 bases, with 13 bases separating them. The CDR3 region is CASSLELRGNEKLFF. The CDR3 bases are TGTGCCAGCAGTTTGGAACTAAGGGGGAATGAAAAACTGTTTTTT.

In DNA form, the CDR3 reads TGCGCCAGCAGCTTGTCGGGGAGCGAGGAGACCCAGTACTTC. Its protein product is CASSLSGSEETQYF. This rearrangement joins TRBV5-1 to TRBJ2-5; maybe TRBD2 (5 bases). V was pared by 1 base and J by 5 bases, with 12 bases between. Per the germline V gene, CDR1 is SGHRS and CDR2 is YFSETQ. CDR3 length: 14 amino acids.

The chain uses TRBV5-4 and TRBJ2-2; maybe TRBD1 (6 bases). The CDR3 has 15 amino acids. Germline values: CDR1 SGHNT, CDR2 YYREEE (reference sequence). Trimming removed 4 bases from V and 0 bases from J, with 10 bases in between. This chain's CDR3 is CASSPGTTNTGELFF. The CDR3 nucleotides are TGTGCCAGCAGCCCCGGGACAACGAACACCGGGGAGCTGTTTTTT.

This clonotype has more than one count but fewer than ten. This CDR3 is CASSQEGGRGHGYTF. The CDR3 region has the DNA TGCGCCAGCAGCCAAGAAGGAGGCAGGGGGCATGGCTACACCTTC. This rearrangement joins TRBV4-3 to TRBJ1-2, with TRBD1 matching over 8 bases. V trimming: 0 bases; J trimming: 6 bases; junction bases outside the gene matches: 6. Looked up from germline, CDR1 is LGHNA and CDR2 is YSLEER. The CDR3 is 15 residues long.

The chain has TRBV11-1 and TRBJ2-7, with 7 nucleotides matching TRBD1. V shed 5 bases, J shed 3 bases, and the junction held 10 bases outside the gene matches. The CDR3 has 15 amino acids. Germline V gives CDR1 SGHAT, CDR2 FQDESV (reference sequence). CDR3 bases: TGTGCCAGCAGCGTAAACCGAGACAGGGACTACGAGCAGTACGTC. Its protein is CASSVNRDRDYEQYV.

V gene TRBV28 combines with J gene TRBJ2-7; D is uncertain. This CDR3 is built from 11 residues. V was pared by 3 bases and J by 6 bases, with 6 bases between. The germline V gene encodes CDR1 MDHEN and CDR2 SYDVKM. CDR3 in amino acids: CASSFESEQYF. The CDR3 DNA sequence: TGTGCCAGCAGTTTTGAATCCGAGCAGTACTTC.

The CDR3: CSVDSYNEQFF. For the CDR3, the DNA is TGCAGCGTTGATTCCTACAATGAGCAGTTCTTC. V is TRBV29-1 and J is TRBJ2-1; D call uncertain. Between the trimmed V and J ends, which lost 3 bases and 1 base, there was a span of 1 base. The CDR3 is made up of 11 amino acids. Germline loops: CDR1 SQVTM, CDR2 ANQGSEA.

This clonotype was detected only a few times. This sequence joins TRBV6-5 and TRBJ2-3; possibly TRBD2 for D (5 bases). CDR1 and CDR2 from the germline V gene are MNHEY and SVGAGI. This CDR3 comprises 13 residues. The V and J ends lost 9 bases and 2 bases respectively, with 12 bases between them. The CDR3 DNA reads TGTGCCAGTTGTCCGGGGAACACAGATACGCAGTATTTT. Protein product: CASCPGNTDTQYF.